A selection of T cell receptor beta chains follows, all from one sample in a study of T cell repertoires in cytomegalovirus infection. TCRdb reprocessed the reads with MiXCR, giving one entry per CDR3 protein. The table has around 530,000 distinct CDR3 sequences, 15% to 20% seen once. Sequencing was done on a sample of CD8+ T cells from PBMCs. The receptor source for this set is a human donor in good health (CMV status not recorded). Some clones in this sample may be carry-over from other donors' samples. Each CDR3 is given with its conserved first and last residue. D genes are given only for firm matches. Not all rows give a size; the values are once, few, many and, for expanded clones, a class.

NA TRBJ1-1 TRBV19 NA TGTGCCAGTAGTATAATGGGTGGAGACACTGAAGCTTTCTTT CASSIMGGDTEAFF
NA TRBJ2-6 TRBV2 NA TGTGCCAGCAGTGGTCCAGGTTTCTCTGGGGCCAACGTCCTGACTTTC CASSGPGFSGANVLTF
many TRBJ2-3 TRBV7-2 NA TGTGCCAGCAGCAGGACAGAAATGGATACGCAGTATTTT CASSRTEMDTQYF
NA TRBJ2-7 TRBV5-6 NA TGTGCCAGCAGCCCCCGGACATCTTTCTACGAGCAGTACTTC CASSPRTSFYEQYF
NA TRBJ1-2 TRBV7-3 TRBD1 TGTGCCAGCAGCTCGGGACCGAGACAGGGGTCAAACTATGGCTACACCTTC CASSSGPRQGSNYGYTF
many TRBJ2-1 TRBV2 NA TGTGCCAGCAGTGAGGGGGGAGGCCTTCCTAATGAGCAGTTCTTC CASSEGGGLPNEQFF
NA TRBJ1-1 TRBV19 TRBD1 TGTGCCAGTAGCATGACAGGGATCTACACTGAAGCTTTCTTT CASSMTGIYTEAFF
many TRBJ1-4 TRBV28 NA TGTGCCAGCAGTTCGCCGCGGGAGGCAACTAATGAAAAACTGTTTTTT CASSSPREATNEKLFF
many TRBJ2-7 TRBV27 NA TGTGCCAGCAGTTTATTATCGACAGTCCGCTACGAGCAGTACTTC CASSLLSTVRYEQYF
few TRBJ2-3 TRBV28 NA NA CASSFLETRGTDTQYF
NA TRBJ1-1 TRBV30 NA TGTGCCTGTCCCGGATCCAACACTGAAGCTTTCTTT CACPGSNTEAFF
many TRBJ1-6 TRBV28 NA TGTGCCAGCAGTCTAGTAGGGGGATCCTCTTATAATTCACCCCTCCACTTT CASSLVGGSSYNSPLHF
few TRBJ2-2 TRBV13 NA TGTGCCAGCAGCTTACTGGGATCCCGGGAAACCGGGGAGCTGTTTTTT CASSLLGSRETGELFF
few TRBJ1-3 TRBV27 NA TGTGCCAGCAGTTCACCCGGCCCTGGTGGCCTAGGAAACACCATATATTTT CASSSPGPGGLGNTIYF
NA TRBJ2-1 TRBV28 NA TGTGCCAGCAGTTATATGGGGGGCAATGAGCAGTTCTTC CASSYMGGNEQFF
few TRBJ1-1 TRBV15 TRBD1 TGTGCCACCAGCAGAATGACAGGGGAAGCTTTCTTT CATSRMTGEAFF
many TRBJ2-1 TRBV6-5 TRBD2 TGTGCCAGCTCTATTAGCGGGGGGGAACATGAGCAGTTCTTC CASSISGGEHEQFF
few TRBJ1-3 TRBV7-9 NA TGTGCCAGCCCCCCTGGAAACACCATATATTTT CASPPGNTIYF
many TRBJ2-2 TRBV5-1 NA TGCGCCAGCAGCTCCCGGCTGAACACCGGGGAGCTGTTTTTT CASSSRLNTGELFF
few TRBJ2-2 TRBV2 NA TGTGCCACACCCCGAGGAGCCGGGGAGCTGTTTTTT CATPRGAGELFF
NA TRBJ2-7 TRBV5-5 TRBD2 TGTGCCAGCAGCTTGTTATCCGGGAGGTCCTACGAGCAGTACTTC CASSLLSGRSYEQYF
many TRBJ2-1 TRBV7-6 TRBD2 TGTGCCAGCAGCTTACAAGCGGGGGGATCTTACAATGAGCAGTTCTTC CASSLQAGGSYNEQFF
NA TRBJ1-1 TRBV5-4 NA TGTGCCAGCAGCCGAAACAGGGCCACTGAAGCTTTCTTT CASSRNRATEAFF
NA TRBJ2-2 TRBV9 NA TGTGCCAGCAGCGCAACCGTTCGGGAGTACCCCGGGGAGCTGTTTTTT CASSATVREYPGELFF
NA TRBJ2-5 TRBV7-9 NA TGTGCCAGCAGCGATAACTCTCGGGGGCGCCGAGAGACCCAGTACTTC CASSDNSRGRRETQYF
few TRBJ2-5 TRBV27 NA TGTGCCAGCAGTTTTGGGGCTAGCGTTCAAGAGACCCAGTACTTC CASSFGASVQETQYF
few TRBJ2-5 TRBV4-1 NA TGCGCCAGCAGCCAAGAAAGTAGGGTCCGCCAAGAGACCCAGTACTTC CASSQESRVRQETQYF
few TRBJ2-1 TRBV2 NA TGTGCCAGCAGAATAAGGGGGTACAATGAGCAGTTCTTC CASRIRGYNEQFF
NA TRBJ2-1 TRBV20-1 NA TGCAGTGCTAGTTCGTCCGAGGACCCTTACAATGAGCAGTTCTTC CSASSSEDPYNEQFF
many TRBJ2-7 TRBV11-2 NA TGTGCCAGCAGCCCCCGGGACTCCCTCTGGGAGCAGTACTTC CASSPRDSLWEQYF
NA TRBJ1-1 TRBV7-9 TRBD1 TGTGCCAGCAGCTCGAGACAGGGGCGAATTATGAACACTGAAGCTTTCTTT CASSSRQGRIMNTEAFF
few TRBJ1-1 TRBV6-2/TRBV6-3 NA TGTGCCAGCAGTTACGGGGCAGGGTTTGAAGCTTTCTTT CASSYGAGFEAFF
many TRBJ2-3 TRBV6-1 NA TGTGCCAGCAGTGAACCTCGGAGCACAGATACGCAGTATTTT CASSEPRSTDTQYF
NA TRBJ1-5 TRBV4-1 NA TGCGCCAGCAGCCAAGTGGGGACGGGGGCGCAAGGCCAGCCCCAGCATTTT CASSQVGTGAQGQPQHF
many TRBJ2-7 TRBV11-2 TRBD1 TGTGCCAGCAGCCTATGGGGACAGAAGTCCTACGAGCAGTACTTC CASSLWGQKSYEQYF
many TRBJ2-5 TRBV7-2 TRBD2 TGTGCCAGCAGCTTGTCCCCTCCGATTTTAGCGGGGTTAGAGACCCAGTACTTC CASSLSPPILAGLETQYF
few TRBJ1-1 TRBV24-1 NA TGTGCCAGTGGGACGGAGAGGAACACTGAAGCTTTCTTT CASGTERNTEAFF
NA TRBJ2-2 TRBV15 NA TGTGCCACCAGCAGAGTGACAGAGCCCGGGGAGCTGTTTTTT CATSRVTEPGELFF
many TRBJ1-5 TRBV27 NA TGTGCCAGCAGGACAGCAGGGGTAGGCAATCAGCCCCAGCATTTT CASRTAGVGNQPQHF
many TRBJ2-1 TRBV27 TRBD2 TGTGCCAGCAGTTTTGGGGGACTAGTTTACTACAATGAGCAGTTCTTC CASSFGGLVYYNEQFF
NA TRBJ2-7 TRBV20-1 NA TGCAGTGCTAGAGATCGACTAAGGGAGGCCTCCTACGAGCAGTACTTC CSARDRLREASYEQYF
NA TRBJ1-2 TRBV20-1 NA TGCAGTGCTGTAGCCGGGACGGCCTATGGCTACACCTTC CSAVAGTAYGYTF
many TRBJ2-7 TRBV7-6 TRBD1 TGTGCCAGCAGCCGAGAAACCGGGACAGGCGCCTACGAGCAGTACTTC CASSRETGTGAYEQYF
few TRBJ2-1 TRBV19 TRBD2 TGTGCCAGTAGTAGGAAGCGGGATCTCTACAATGAGCAGTTCTTC CASSRKRDLYNEQFF
NA TRBJ2-5 TRBV11-2 TRBD2 TGTGCCAGCAGCTTAGATCGGATAGCGGGGGTGCTGGGAGAGACCCAGTACTTC CASSLDRIAGVLGETQYF
NA TRBJ1-5 TRBV27 NA TGTGCCAGCAGTGGAGGGTTCAATCAGCCCCAGCATTTT CASSGGFNQPQHF
few TRBJ1-1 TRBV3-1 NA TGTGCCAGCGGAGGGACCCCAAGCACTGAAGCTTTCTTT CASGGTPSTEAFF
few TRBJ2-7 TRBV29-1 NA TGCAGCGCAGCCAAGGGCGGGTACGAGCAGTACTTC CSAAKGGYEQYF
NA TRBJ2-1 TRBV5-1 TRBD1 TGCGCCAGCAGCCATCCGGGACAGGGGGTAGATGAGCAGTTCTTC CASSHPGQGVDEQFF
many TRBJ1-2 TRBV7-9 TRBD1 TGTGCCAGCAGCTTAGAGGACAGGCCGCATGGCTACACCTTC CASSLEDRPHGYTF
many TRBJ2-7 TRBV6-1 NA TGTGCCAGCAGTGAAGATCGGCGGGGTTACGAGCAGTACTTC CASSEDRRGYEQYF